A selection of T cell receptor beta chains follows, all from one sample in a study of shared clonotypes between healthy human individuals. TCRdb's table, derived via immunoSEQ multiplex PCR, lists solely in-frame clones and lacks some. The sample holds more than 2,000,000 clones; roughly nine tenths are singletons and the top ten take over 0.12%. What was sequenced was naive CD4+ T cells sorted from blood. These receptors were obtained from a man younger than 35 in good health. Both conserved end residues are part of each CDR3. Clone sizes are given selectively: once, few, many, or a class where the clone is expanded.

size	V	J	CDR3
NA	TRBV28	TRBJ2-1	CASSRGGSSYNEQFF
NA	TRBV9	TRBJ2-3	CASSGDYALTDTQYF
NA	TRBV5-1	TRBJ1-2	CASSLAGEGYGYTF
NA	TRBV2	TRBJ2-7	CASSFTGIEQYF
NA	TRBV5-1	TRBJ2-7	CASSSLTYEQYF
NA	TRBV4-3	TRBJ2-5	CASSQDPGGGAETQYF
once	TRBV6-5	TRBJ1-4	CASSPQGANEKLFF
NA	TRBV11-2	TRBJ1-4	CASSLTATGWITNEKLFF
NA	TRBV11-3	TRBJ2-3	CASSLGGQGRGDTQYF
NA	TRBV2	TRBJ1-1	CASSRQGRNTEAFF
NA	TRBV6-1	TRBJ2-7	CASSDKGYYEQYF
NA	TRBV9	TRBJ2-3	CASTGAGGRDTQYF
NA	TRBV28	TRBJ2-7	CASSLRRGYTYEQYF
NA	TRBV5-4	TRBJ2-5	CASRNGKETQYF
few	TRBV2	TRBJ1-1	CASSPWDTEAFF
NA	TRBV28	TRBJ2-3	CASSPGPGEDTQYF
NA	TRBV5-1	TRBJ1-4	CASSLERLATNEKLFF
NA	TRBV5-4	TRBJ1-6	CASSRPDRDDSPLHF
NA	TRBV19	TRBJ2-1	CASSIQGLAGGNEQFF
NA	TRBV5-4	TRBJ1-1	CASSLFGSVNTEAFF
NA	TRBV14	TRBJ1-5	CASSQPKGGGNQPQHF
NA	TRBV13	TRBJ1-3	CASSSAGWGETGNTIYF
NA	TRBV6-4	TRBJ1-4	CASSDRGQGARTNEKLFF
NA	TRBV9	TRBJ2-2	CASSVGAQGNTGELFF
NA	TRBV18	TRBJ1-1	CASSPSQGLPTEAFF
few	TRBV9	TRBJ2-2	CASSVDGNTGELFF
NA	TRBV7-9	TRBJ1-5	CASSLDFNQPQHF
once	TRBV7-2	TRBJ1-5	CASSLYDTGAPIWPQHF
NA	TRBV29-1	TRBJ2-7	CSAGTGSYEQYF